This TCR beta chain was retrieved from a study of blood T cell repertoires in COVID-19. Study background: Material from acute and convalescent COVID-19 was sourced from the United States, Italy and Spain.

Unmatched junction bases numbered 10, after V lost 5 bases and J lost 4 bases. Germline V CDR1 and CDR2: LNHNV, YYDKDF (reference sequence). The CDR3 runs to 17 residues. Per the authors' pipeline: By means of reference gene primer amplification, nucleated cell counts were estimated. The protocol was immunoSEQ multiplex PCR, while the TCRdb copy is restricted to in-frame clones and leaves out a portion. V and J calls and clone size are copied from that table; D and trimming were computed from the DNA. Here the sample spans 250,000 to 350,000 clones, about nine tenths being singletons. V usage is TRBV15 and J usage is TRBJ2-2; TRBD2 aligns across 10 bases. The material sequenced was peripheral blood. The TCR was taken from a woman aged 40 to 50 who had recovered from COVID-19. The CDR3 bases are TGTGCCACCAGCTCCCGGGAAGCGGGAGGGATCACCGGGGAGCTGTTTTTT. Translated, it gives CATSSREAGGITGELFF.